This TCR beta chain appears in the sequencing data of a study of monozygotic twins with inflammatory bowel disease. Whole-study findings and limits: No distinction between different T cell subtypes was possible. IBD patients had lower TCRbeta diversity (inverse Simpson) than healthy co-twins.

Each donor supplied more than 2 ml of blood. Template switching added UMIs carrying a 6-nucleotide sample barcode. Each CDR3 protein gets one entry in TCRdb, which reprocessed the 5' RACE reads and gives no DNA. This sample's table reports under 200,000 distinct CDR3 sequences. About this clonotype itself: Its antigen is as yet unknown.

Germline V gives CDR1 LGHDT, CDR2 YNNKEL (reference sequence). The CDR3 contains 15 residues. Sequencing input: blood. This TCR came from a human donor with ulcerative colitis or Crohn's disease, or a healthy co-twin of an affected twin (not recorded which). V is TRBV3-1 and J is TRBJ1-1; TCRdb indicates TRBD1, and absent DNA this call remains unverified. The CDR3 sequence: CASSQAGSGDTEAFF.